A single sample is the source of the 24 T cell receptor beta chains below, sequenced in a study of blood T cell repertoires in COVID-19. The protocol was immunoSEQ multiplex PCR, while the TCRdb copy is restricted to in-frame clones and leaves out a portion. In the table there are tens of thousands of clones, about 71% of which are singletons. The sample taken for sequencing was peripheral blood. The receptors come from a woman in her 50s with acute or convalescent COVID-19.

The V call is TRBV6-7, the J call TRBJ1-2; D is possibly TRBD1 (5 bases). TRBV6-7 is labeled an ORF, and its function is uncertain. V gave up 4 bases and J gave up 8 bases, with 11 bases separating them. CDR3 length equals 12 residues. The CDR3 nucleotides are TGTGCCAGCAGTTTGCCAGGGAGGGGCTACACCTTC. Its protein is CASSLPGRGYTF.

The chain combines TRBV4-2 with TRBJ1-2, with a weak D call TRBD1 (6 bases). The V end lost 0 bases, the J end lost 5 bases, and 13 bases lay between the germline ends. The CDR3 loop spans 15 amino acids. CDR1 and CDR2 from the germline V gene are LGHNA and YNFKEQ. Written as DNA, the CDR3 is TGTGCCAGCAGCCAAGATCTGACAGGTTCTTATGGCTACACCTTC. Its translation is CASSQDLTGSYGYTF.

This clone was seen more than once but under ten times. CDR3 sequence reads: CASSLLGTGRDGYTF. DNA for the CDR3: TGTGCCAGCAGTTTACTCGGGACAGGCAGGGATGGCTACACCTTC. The chain links TRBV28 to TRBJ1-2; 8 bases are shared with TRBD1. The germline V gene encodes CDR1 MDHEN and CDR2 SYDVKM. Trimming at V came to 2 bases and at J to 6 bases, leaving 8 bases not matched to a gene. This CDR3 region has 15 residues.

The chain couples TRBV6-2 or TRBV6-3 to TRBJ1-1, with 10 bases matching TRBD1. Trimming cost V 5 bases and J 3 bases; bases outside gene matches: 3. The germline CDR1 and CDR2 sequences are MNHEY and SVGEGT. This CDR3 region has 14 residues. The CDR3 nucleotides are TGTGCCAGCAGTGACGACAGGGGGCACACTGAAGCTTTCTTT. Amino acids: CASSDDRGHTEAFF.

This clone was detected only once. This rearrangement joins TRBV6-5 to TRBJ2-7, with unresolved D. The ends were cut back, 5 bases at V and 2 bases at J, with 10 bases in the middle. The V gene's germline CDR1 is MNHEY and CDR2 SVGAGI. The CDR3 has 13 amino acids. DNA for the CDR3: TGTGCCAGCAGTAGAGCGCAAGCCTACGAGCAGTACTTC. It codes for CASSRAQAYEQYF.

This chain uses TRBV7-9 with TRBJ1-2; D call uncertain. The ends were cut back, 5 bases at V and 5 bases at J, with 15 bases in the middle. Germline V lookup: CDR1 SEHNR, CDR2 FQNEAQ (reference sequence). This CDR3 comprises 14 residues. CDR3 region: CASSPDRGSYGYTF. The CDR3 coding sequence is TGTGCCAGCAGCCCCGACCGGGGAAGTTATGGCTACACCTTC.

CDR3 in amino acids: CASSIGQEFRYGYTF. As DNA, the CDR3 is TGTGCCAGTAGTATTGGGCAGGAATTTCGCTATGGCTACACCTTC. This chain links TRBV19 with TRBJ1-2, with D unclear. CDR1 and CDR2 (germline): LNHDA, SQIVND (reference sequence). The CDR3 is 15 residues long. V lost 3 bases and J 4 bases, leaving 15 bases between the germline ends.

CDR3: CASSPAQGAAADTQYF. The CDR3 DNA sequence: TGTGCCAGTAGTCCGGCCCAGGGGGCAGCAGCAGATACGCAGTATTTT. The chain joins TRBV19 to TRBJ2-3; 8 bases fit TRBD1. Germline trimming cut 5 bases from V and 4 bases from J; bases unmatched to any gene: 11. Germline CDR1 reads LNHDA; CDR2 reads SQIVND (reference sequence). The CDR3 has 16 amino acids.

The chain combines TRBV7-6 with TRBJ2-7; 12 bases agree with TRBD2. Germline CDR1 reads SGHVS; CDR2 reads FNYEAQ. CDR3 length: 16 amino acids. Trimming took 5 bases from V and 0 from J; bases not matched to a gene: 5. CDR3: CASSPGLAGRSYEQYF. In DNA, the CDR3 is TGTGCCAGCAGCCCGGGACTAGCGGGCCGCTCCTACGAGCAGTACTTC.

The chain links TRBV5-4 to TRBJ2-3; 14 positions agree with TRBD2. V lost 0 bases and J lost 0; bases outside the gene matches: 3. This CDR3 has 18 amino acids. In germline, CDR1 is SGHNT, CDR2 YYREEE (reference sequence). The DNA for the CDR3 is TGTGCCAGCAGCTTGGGACTAGCGGGGGGGTCTAGCACAGATACGCAGTATTTT. It translates to CASSLGLAGGSSTDTQYF.

This clone was seen just once. The V gene is TRBV7-9, the J gene TRBJ1-1; D gene unclear. Germline V lookup: CDR1 SEHNR, CDR2 FQNEAQ (reference sequence). This CDR3 is built from 14 residues. V lost 2 bases and J 1 base, leaving 8 bases between the germline ends. The CDR3 bases are TGTGCCAGCAGCTTACCGTCGGGGAACACTGAAGCTTTCTTT. As protein: CASSLPSGNTEAFF.

This chain uses TRBV5-1 with TRBJ1-3; D call uncertain. The CDR3 extends over 18 amino acids. The germline V and J ends were trimmed by 2 bases and 0 bases, with 18 bases remaining between them. From germline, CDR1 is SGHRS and CDR2 YFSETQ. The CDR3 coding sequence is TGCGCCAGCAGCTTAAATAGCGGCGACTCCTACTCTGGAAACACCATATATTTT. This codes for CASSLNSGDSYSGNTIYF.

CDR3 DNA sequence: TGTGCCAGCATCGGCACAGGGGCCACTGAAGCTTTCTTT. Translating gives CASIGTGATEAFF. The rearrangement uses TRBV6-5 and TRBJ1-1; 7 bases match TRBD1. With 7 bases clipped from V and 4 bases from J, the junction kept 6 bases outside the gene matches. Germline V gives CDR1 MNHEY, CDR2 SVGAGI. The CDR3 totals 13 residues.

V gene TRBV29-1 combines with J gene TRBJ2-3, with 8 bases matching TRBD2. V was pared by 1 base and J by 5 bases, with 2 bases of the junction left unmatched. The germline V gene has CDR1 SQVTM and CDR2 ANQGSEA. The CDR3 is 13 residues long. In DNA, the CDR3 is TGCAGCGTTGAAGGAGCGGGGGAAGATACGCAGTATTTT. Translated, it gives CSVEGAGEDTQYF.

The rearrangement links TRBV28 to TRBJ1-3, with 7 bases fitting TRBD1. Germline V gene data show CDR1 as MDHEN and CDR2 as SYDVKM. The junction had 7 bases not matched to a gene; V was cut back by 5 bases and J by 0 bases. The CDR3 has 16 amino acids. The CDR3 nucleotides read TGTGCCAGCAGTAGGAGGGACAGCTACTCTGGAAACACCATATATTTT. It specifies CASSRRDSYSGNTIYF.

This sequence joins TRBV5-1 and TRBJ1-4, with a weak D call TRBD1 (5 bases). This CDR3 comprises 16 residues. With 1 base removed from V and 5 bases from J, the gap between germline ends came to 15 bases. The V gene's germline CDR1 is SGHRS and CDR2 YFSETQ. The CDR3 loop is CASSLLPGGSNEKLFF. The DNA of the CDR3 is TGCGCCAGCAGCTTGTTACCTGGGGGGTCCAATGAAAAACTGTTTTTT.

The genes are TRBV30 and TRBJ2-7; TRBD2 agrees at 8 bases. Germline trimming cut 3 bases from V and 3 bases from J; bases unmatched to any gene: 7. The CDR3 contains 14 residues. Germline V gene data show CDR1 as GTSNPN and CDR2 as SVGIG (reference sequence). As DNA, the CDR3 is TGTGCCTGGAGCGGGACTAGTACCTTCTACGAGCAGTACTTC. Translated, it gives CAWSGTSTFYEQYF.

This sequence joins TRBV6-1 and TRBJ1-1, with 7 bases that match TRBD1. Looked up from germline, CDR1 is MNHNS and CDR2 is SASEGT. Trimming removed 2 bases from V and 3 bases from J; junction bases left unmatched: 3. The CDR3 has 14 amino acids. This chain's CDR3 is CASSELTGDTEAFF. DNA of the CDR3: TGTGCCAGCAGTGAACTTACAGGGGACACTGAAGCTTTCTTT.

The chain joins TRBV19 to TRBJ2-7; 8 bases fit TRBD2. V lost 1 base to trimming and J lost 2 bases; unmatched junction nucleotides: 4. This CDR3 has 15 amino acids. Looked up from germline, CDR1 is LNHDA and CDR2 is SQIVND (reference sequence). CDR3 loop: CASSIAGGRTYEQYF. The CDR3 DNA reads as TGTGCCAGTAGTATAGCGGGGGGGAGAACCTACGAGCAGTACTTC.

This rearrangement joins TRBV15 to TRBJ1-3, with TRBD1 matching over 10 bases. Germline trimming cut 3 bases from V and 3 bases from J; bases unmatched to any gene: 2. Per germline, CDR1 LNHNV and CDR2 YYDKDF (reference sequence). The CDR3 is 15 residues long. The CDR3 DNA follows: TGTGCCACCAGCAGCAGGGACAGGGGTGGAAACACCATATATTTT. This codes for CATSSRDRGGNTIYF.

The table lists this clone with a few counts. The chain combines TRBV6-5 with TRBJ1-4; 8 nucleotides line up with TRBD1. Germline values: CDR1 MNHEY, CDR2 SVGAGI. The CDR3 length is 15 residues. V was clipped by 5 bases and J by 8 bases; unmatched bases: 10. This chain's CDR3 is CASSPPGQVAEKLFF. The CDR3 DNA reads TGTGCCAGCAGTCCTCCGGGACAGGTGGCCGAAAAACTGTTTTTT.

The chain is built from TRBV5-1 and TRBJ1-1; weak D call: TRBD1 (6 bases). V lost 6 bases, J lost 6 bases, and 21 bases lay in between. This CDR3 contains 15 residues. Per germline, CDR1 SGHRS and CDR2 YFSETQ. The CDR3 loop reads CASTPIQQGSAEAFF. The CDR3 DNA reads as TGCGCCAGCACCCCAATTCAACAGGGATCCGCTGAAGCTTTCTTT.

J is TRBJ1-4 and V is TRBV7-2; 8 positions match TRBD1. The CDR3 totals 15 residues. Germline values: CDR1 SGHTA, CDR2 FQGNSA. After removal of 1 base from V and 4 bases from J, the junction contained 2 bases not matched to a gene. The chain's CDR3 is CASSLGQGRNEKLFF. CDR3 DNA sequence: TGTGCCAGCAGCTTAGGACAGGGGCGTAATGAAAAACTGTTTTTT.

This clone was picked up one time. The chain joins TRBV6-6 to TRBJ2-7, with D perhaps TRBD1 (5 bases). The V and J ends lost 1 base and 4 bases respectively, with 17 bases between them. From germline, CDR1 is MNHNY and CDR2 SVGAGI (reference sequence). The CDR3 consists of 16 residues. The CDR3 protein is CASSYYGSVGEYEQYF. The CDR3 DNA reads as TGTGCCAGCAGTTACTACGGAAGTGTAGGGGAATACGAGCAGTACTTC.